The rows below give T cell receptor beta chains drawn from one sample of a study of cytomegalovirus exposure and HLA in healthy donors. Produced via immunoSEQ multiplex PCR; TCRdb's table is partial and in-frame only. The sample has approximately 180,000 clones, about 69% seen once. The sequenced sample consisted of PBMCs. These receptors all stem from a human donor in good health. The CDR3 runs from the conserved cysteine through the conserved F or W. The D gene is left open where the match is weak. Where a row states a size, it is once, few, many or the class of an expanded clone; other rows omit it.

>TRBJ1-5|TRBD1|TRBV18|NA
CASSLGQGGYSNQPQHF
TGTGCCAGCTCACTCGGACAGGGGGGATATAGCAATCAGCCCCAGCATTTT
>TRBJ2-5|NA|TRBV7-2|NA
CASSLMRGQETQYF
TGTGCCAGCAGCCTAATGCGGGGACAAGAGACCCAGTACTTC
>TRBJ2-7|TRBD1|TRBV2|NA
CASSRQGATYEQYF
TGTGCCAGCAGCAGACAGGGGGCGACGTACGAGCAGTACTTC
>TRBJ2-5|NA|TRBV2|NA
CASSQAYQETQYF
TGTGCCAGCAGCCAAGCGTACCAAGAGACCCAGTACTTC
>TRBJ1-5|TRBD1|TRBV19|NA
CASSDRDRGQPQHF
TGTGCCAGTAGTGACCGGGACAGGGGGCAGCCCCAGCATTTT
>TRBJ2-7|TRBD2|TRBV7-2|NA
CASSLPGGYEQYF
TGTGCCAGCAGCTTACCGGGGGGGTACGAGCAGTACTTC
>TRBJ2-7|TRBD2|TRBV29-1|once
CSVATSGGAYEQYF
TGCAGCGTCGCGACTAGCGGGGGGGCCTACGAGCAGTACTTC
>TRBJ1-1|NA|TRBV6-5|NA
CASSYLRNTEAFF
TGTGCCAGCAGTTACCTCCGGAACACTGAAGCTTTCTTT
>TRBJ1-4|TRBD1|TRBV29-1|NA
CSGSDRGGEKLFF
TGCAGCGGCTCGGACAGGGGCGGTGAAAAACTGTTTTTT
>TRBJ2-1|NA|TRBV11-2|NA
CASSPLGGEQFF
TGTGCCAGCAGCCCCCTCGGGGGTGAGCAGTTCTTC
>TRBJ2-1|NA|TRBV5-1|NA
CASSQKRDSSGYNEQFF
TGCGCCAGCAGCCAGAAGAGGGACTCATCAGGTTACAATGAGCAGTTCTTC
>TRBJ2-7|TRBD1|TRBV27|NA
CASRTGTGSYEQYF
TGTGCCAGCAGAACCGGGACAGGGTCCTACGAGCAGTACTTC
>TRBJ2-1|TRBD1|TRBV10-1|NA
CASSESTGYNEQFF
TGCGCCAGCAGTGAGTCGACAGGGTACAATGAGCAGTTCTTC
>TRBJ2-7|NA|TRBV7-9|NA
CASTSGTIYEQYF
TGTGCCAGCACCTCCGGGACAATTTACGAGCAGTACTTC
>TRBJ2-7|NA|TRBV9|NA
CASSVSPAYEQYF
TGTGCCAGCAGCGTGTCCCCAGCCTACGAGCAGTACTTC
>TRBJ1-3|TRBD1|TRBV6-6|few
CASGQGPGNTIYF
TGTGCCAGTGGACAGGGCCCTGGAAACACCATATATTTT
>TRBJ2-2|NA|TRBV5-5|few
CASSYGGVGFAGELFF
TGTGCCAGCAGCTACGGGGGAGTAGGGTTTGCCGGGGAGCTGTTTTTT
>TRBJ1-5|NA|TRBV27|few
CASSFYSGIDQPQHF
TGTGCCAGCAGTTTTTACTCGGGGATCGATCAGCCCCAGCATTTT
>TRBJ2-7|NA|TRBV6-1|NA
CASGHGDYEQYF
TGTGCCAGCGGACATGGGGACTACGAGCAGTACTTC
>TRBJ1-5|TRBD1|TRBV5-4|NA
CASSLGRGRNQPQHF
TGTGCCAGCAGCTTGGGGAGGGGGCGGAATCAGCCCCAGCATTTT
>TRBJ2-7|TRBD1|TRBV11-2|NA
CASRRFSLRQGSYEQYF
TGTGCCAGCAGGAGATTCAGCCTGCGACAGGGGTCCTACGAGCAGTACTTC
>TRBJ2-7|NA|TRBV30|NA
CAWSVRLTQALEQYF
TGTGCCTGGAGTGTCCGGCTCACCCAGGCACTCGAGCAGTACTTC
>TRBJ2-2|TRBD1|TRBV6-5|NA
CASRLTTGATGELFF
TGTGCCAGCCGGCTGACTACAGGGGCGACCGGGGAGCTGTTTTTT